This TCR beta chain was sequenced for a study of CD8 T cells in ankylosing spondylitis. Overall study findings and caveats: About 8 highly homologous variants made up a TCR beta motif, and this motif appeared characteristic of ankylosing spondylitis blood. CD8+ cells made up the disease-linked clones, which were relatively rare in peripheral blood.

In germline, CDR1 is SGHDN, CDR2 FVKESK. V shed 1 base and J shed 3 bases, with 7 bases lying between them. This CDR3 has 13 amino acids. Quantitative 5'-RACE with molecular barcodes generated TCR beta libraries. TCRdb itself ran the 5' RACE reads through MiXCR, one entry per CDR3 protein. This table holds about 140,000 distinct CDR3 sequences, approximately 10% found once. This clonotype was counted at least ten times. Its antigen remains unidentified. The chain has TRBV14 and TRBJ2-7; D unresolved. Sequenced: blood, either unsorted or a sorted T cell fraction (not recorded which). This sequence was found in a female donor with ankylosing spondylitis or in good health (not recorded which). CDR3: CASSQGRLYEQYF. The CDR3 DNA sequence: TGTGCCAGCAGCCAAGGCAGACTCTACGAGCAGTACTTC.